A single sample gave rise to the 19 T cell receptor beta chains below, sequenced in a study of shared clonotypes between healthy human individuals. Here immunoSEQ multiplex PCR was the method, and the copy in TCRdb shows in-frame clones only, minus some. The sample includes fewer than 850,000 clones, roughly 70% of them seen just once. The sequencing sample was made of memory CD4+ T cells sorted from blood. Regarding subset: CD45RA-negative fraction. All receptors come from a woman under 40 in good health.

J is TRBJ2-1 and V is TRBV19; 8 bases are a match to TRBD1. V trimming: 4 bases; J trimming: 7 bases; junction bases outside the gene matches: 6. The CDR3 has 14 amino acids. Germline CDR1 LNHDA, CDR2 SQIVND (reference sequence). The CDR3 bases are TGTGCCAGTAGTACCTGGACAGGGAGGAATGAGCAGTTCTTC. This encodes CASSTWTGRNEQFF.

Notes on this clone: A much larger clone lies one base from this, so it may be a read error. V usage is TRBV28 and J usage is TRBJ1-3, with 9 bases matching TRBD1. The CDR3 spans 14 residues. CDR1 is MDHEN and CDR2 is SYDVKM in the germline V gene. The ends lost 6 bases at V and 4 bases at J; junction bases unmatched: 4. The CDR3 loop reads CASSRTGVGNTIYF. In DNA form, the CDR3 reads TGTGCCAGCAGCCGGACAGGGGTCGGAAACACCATATATTTT. Full variable domain (outside the CDR3, taken from reference TRBV28 and TRBJ1-3): DVKVTQSSRYLVKRTGEKVFLECVQDMDHENMFWYRQDPGLGLRLIYFSYDVKMKEKGDIPEGYSVSREKKERFSLILESASTNQTSMYLCASSRTGVGNTIYFGEGSWLTVV.

The rearrangement joins TRBV11-2 to TRBJ1-3; D not certain. CDR1 SGHAT and CDR2 FQNNGV come from the germline V gene. The CDR3 totals 14 residues. V lost 4 bases and J 5 bases, leaving 12 bases between the germline ends. CDR3 loop: CASSSNRARNTIYF. CDR3 sequence (DNA): TGTGCCAGCAGCTCGAACAGAGCCCGAAACACCATATATTTT.

The CDR3 nucleotides read TGTGCCAGCAGTTTAGAAGCGTACCAAGAGACCCAGTACTTC. As protein: CASSLEAYQETQYF. The chain carries TRBV28 and TRBJ2-5; no definite D call. The CDR3 totals 14 residues. Per germline, CDR1 MDHEN and CDR2 SYDVKM. Trimming took 2 bases from V and 0 from J, leaving 7 bases between them.

This chain connects TRBV30 to TRBJ2-2; D is uncertain. Per germline, CDR1 GTSNPN and CDR2 SVGIG (reference sequence). This CDR3 spans 19 amino acids. V gave up 2 bases and J gave up 5 bases, with 27 bases separating them. The CDR3 DNA sequence: TGTGCCTGGAGTCCATGGGCACCCCGGGCCGTTTATAGAACCGGGGAGCTGTTTTTT. Its translation: CAWSPWAPRAVYRTGELFF. Drawing the rest from reference TRBV30 and TRBJ2-2, the complete variable domain is SQTIHQWPATLVQPVGSPLSLECTVEGTSNPNLYWYRQAAGRGLQLLFYSVGIGQISSEVPQNLSASRPQDRQFILSSKKLLLSDSGFYLCAWSPWAPRAVYRTGELFFGEGSRLTVL.

The chain uses TRBV6-6 and TRBJ1-1, with TRBD1 as a possible D gene (6 bases). This CDR3 contains 14 residues. From germline, CDR1 is MNHNY and CDR2 SVGAGI (reference sequence). V was shortened by 5 bases and J by 6 bases, with 16 bases between the two germline ends. The CDR3 DNA reads as TGTGCCAGCAGTCCCCGCCGGGACACCGCTGAAGCTTTCTTT. This codes for CASSPRRDTAEAFF.

This clone appeared once. The genes are TRBV7-9 and TRBJ2-7; D may be TRBD2 (6 bases). Germline loops: CDR1 SEHNR, CDR2 FQNEAQ (reference sequence). Trimming pared 5 bases from V and 4 bases from J, leaving 9 bases between. The CDR3 is made up of 12 amino acids. The CDR3 here is CASSAEGYEQYF. The CDR3 DNA sequence: TGTGCCAGCAGCGCGGAGGGGTACGAGCAGTACTTC. The variable domain in full, completed from reference TRBV7-9 and TRBJ2-7, reads DTGVSQNPRHKITKRGQNVTFRCDPISEHNRLYWYRQTLGQGPEFLTYFQNEAQLEKSRLLSDRFSAERPKGSFSTLEIQRTEQGDSAMYLCASSAEGYEQYFGPGTRLTVT.

The rearrangement links TRBV10-1 to TRBJ1-1; D possibly corresponds to TRBD1 (5 bases). V lost 4 bases, J lost 11 bases, and 17 bases lay in between. The length of the CDR3 is 13 residues. Germline CDR1 and CDR2: WNHNN and SYGVQD (reference sequence). Written as DNA, the CDR3 is TGCGCCAGCAGTGGAACAGGTTCACTCAACGCTTTCTTT. It specifies CASSGTGSLNAFF.

V is TRBV5-4 and J is TRBJ2-3, with 11 bases aligning to TRBD2. Germline lookup yields CDR1 SGHNT and CDR2 YYREEE (reference sequence). The CDR3 is made up of 15 amino acids. V lost 3 bases and J lost 6; bases outside the gene matches: 6. The CDR3 DNA reads as TGTGCCAGCAGCTCTTTAGCGGGAGGGCCGGATACGCAGTATTTT. Translation: CASSSLAGGPDTQYF.

The genes are TRBV27 and TRBJ1-5, with no clear D. V lost 2 bases, J lost 6 bases, and 11 bases lay in between. This CDR3 contains 14 residues. Per the germline V gene, CDR1 is MNHEY and CDR2 is SMNVEV (reference sequence). Here the CDR3 reads CASSLIGFGQPQHF. CDR3 sequence (DNA): TGTGCCAGCAGTTTAATTGGGTTTGGTCAGCCCCAGCATTTT.

V usage is TRBV25-1 and J usage is TRBJ2-1; D may be TRBD2 (5 bases). Germline values: CDR1 MGHDK, CDR2 SYGVNS. This CDR3 comprises 16 residues. V lost 3 bases to trimming and J lost 5 bases, with 17 bases between them. The CDR3: CASSERADPSHNEQFF. The CDR3 DNA is TGTGCCAGCAGTGAGAGAGCGGATCCTTCCCACAATGAGCAGTTCTTC.

The V and J genes are TRBV28 and TRBJ1-5, with D hard to call. Germline values: CDR1 MDHEN, CDR2 SYDVKM. Trimming removed 3 bases at V and 8 bases at J, with 8 bases between. There are 12 residues in the CDR3. CDR3 in DNA: TGTGCCAGCAGTTTCGGTCAGAAGCCCCAGCATTTT. Translating it yields CASSFGQKPQHF.

V and J are TRBV11-2 and TRBJ2-2; a possible D gene is TRBD2 (5 bases). The length of the CDR3 is 14 residues. V was trimmed by 1 base and J by 9 bases, leaving 12 bases between them. The V gene's germline CDR1 is SGHAT and CDR2 FQNNGV. The DNA for the CDR3 is TGTGCCAGCAGCTTAGCTTTGTGGGAGTGGGAGCTGTTTTTT. Translated, it gives CASSLALWEWELFF.

This sequence joins TRBV11-2 and TRBJ2-4; TRBD1 aligns across 7 bases. The CDR3 covers 13 residues. V lost 7 bases to trimming and J lost 9 bases; unmatched junction nucleotides: 9. Germline CDR1 reads SGHAT; CDR2 reads FQNNGV. The CDR3 DNA follows: TGTGCCAGCACCGCCAACAGGGGCGGCATTCAGTACTTC. Translating it yields CASTANRGGIQYF. Looking up the rest from reference TRBV11-2 and TRBJ2-4 gives the full variable domain: EAGVAQSPRYKIIEKRQSVAFWCNPISGHATLYWYQQILGQGPKLLIQFQNNGVVDDSQLPKDRFSAERLKGVDSTLKIQPAKLEDSAVYLCASTANRGGIQYFGAGTRLSVL.

The genes are TRBV13 and TRBJ2-7, with TRBD2 matching 7 bases. CDR1 and CDR2 (germline): PRHDT, FYEKMQ (reference sequence). The CDR3 has 18 amino acids. The V and J ends lost 1 base and 0 bases, in that order; junction bases with no gene match: 12. The CDR3 nucleotides are TGTGCCAGCAGCTTAGAGGGTTTCGGGGGAGGGAGCTCCTACGAGCAGTACTTC. It yields the protein CASSLEGFGGGSSYEQYF.

The gene calls are TRBV25-1 and TRBJ2-6; D not resolved. The V end lost 7 bases, the J end lost 2 bases, and 12 bases lay between the germline ends. CDR3 length: 15 amino acids. Germline V gene sequence: CDR1 MGHDK, CDR2 SYGVNS. The CDR3 DNA reads as TGTGCCAGCACCCAAGTAGGCCCTGGGGCCAACGTCCTGACTTTC. This gives the protein CASTQVGPGANVLTF.

The CDR3 DNA reads TGTGCCAGCAGCTTAAGTGGGACATCGAACACTGAAGCTTTCTTT. It yields the protein CASSLSGTSNTEAFF. The rearrangement joins TRBV7-2 to TRBJ1-1, with D possibly being TRBD1 (6 bases). Germline V CDR1 and CDR2: SGHTA, FQGNSA. Trimming pared 2 bases from V and 1 base from J, leaving 11 bases between. This CDR3 is 15 amino acids long.

The chain employs TRBV4-1 and TRBJ2-3; D remains ambiguous. V dropped 0 bases and J dropped 7 bases, with 5 bases sitting between them. Germline V gene data show CDR1 as MGHRA and CDR2 as YSYEKL. The CDR3 has 12 residues. The CDR3 loop reads CASSQEVNTQYF. CDR3 DNA: TGCGCCAGCAGCCAAGAGGTGAATACGCAGTATTTT.

The V gene is TRBV7-2, the J gene TRBJ1-5; D ambiguous. CDR3 size: 13 residues. Germline V CDR1 and CDR2: SGHTA, FQGNSA. The V gene lost 4 bases and the J gene lost 5 bases, with 9 bases spanning the gap. The CDR3 nucleotides read TGTGCCAGCAGCTCGTGGCAGGATCAGCCCCAGCATTTT. Residues: CASSSWQDQPQHF.